Each of the 14 T cell receptor beta chains below was sequenced from the same sample in a study of CD8 T cells in ankylosing spondylitis. TCRdb independently ran MiXCR on the 5' RACE reads; one entry per CDR3 protein. The sample has 250,000 or so distinct CDR3 sequences; about 20% are singletons. Sequences were obtained from blood, either unsorted or a sorted T cell fraction (not recorded which). The receptors were sampled from a male donor with ankylosing spondylitis or in good health (not recorded which).

This clonotype has at least ten counts. The genes are TRBV10-2 and TRBJ2-1; 9 bases are a match to TRBD1. CDR1 and CDR2 (germline): WSHSY, SAAADI. Germline trimming cut 2 bases from V and 5 bases from J; bases unmatched to any gene: 10. The CDR3 covers 17 residues. The CDR3 DNA is TGCGCCAGCAGTGAGACAGGGGGCCTTATTAGGAACAATGAGCAGTTCTTC. Protein product: CASSETGGLIRNNEQFF.

By frequency in the sample, this clonotype is large. The chain has TRBV19 and TRBJ2-1; D assignment may be TRBD1 or TRBD2 (5 bases each). The V gene lost 2 bases and the J gene lost 0 bases, with 20 bases spanning the gap. This CDR3 has 19 residues. Germline values: CDR1 LNHDA, CDR2 SQIVND (reference sequence). The CDR3 bases are TGTGCCAGTAGTATACCATCGACCGGTGCAGGGAGCTCCTACAATGAGCAGTTCTTC. It encodes CASSIPSTGAGSSYNEQFF.

This clonotype was detected a few times. The genes are TRBV7-3 and TRBJ2-1; D is unresolved. The CDR3 totals 14 residues. Germline V gives CDR1 SGHTA, CDR2 FQGTGA. V lost 1 base and J lost 3, with 7 bases in between. The CDR3 DNA reads as TGTGCCAGCAGCTTAAACCCTGACTACAATGAGCAGTTCTTC. The encoded protein is CASSLNPDYNEQFF.

The rearrangement uses TRBV20-1 and TRBJ2-7; TRBD2 aligns across 9 bases. This CDR3 spans 13 amino acids. The germline gives CDR1 DFQATT, CDR2 SNEGSKA (reference sequence). V lost 6 bases, J lost 2 bases, and 5 bases stayed unmatched. CDR3 amino acids: CSAGLAQTYEQYF. As DNA, the CDR3 is TGCAGTGCAGGACTAGCGCAAACCTACGAGCAGTACTTC.

The chain combines TRBV29-1 with TRBJ2-1, with D possibly matching TRBD1 (6 bases). The germline V gene encodes CDR1 SQVTM and CDR2 ANQGSEA. The CDR3 loop spans 13 amino acids. V was shortened by 4 bases and J by 1 base, with 8 bases between the two germline ends. The CDR3 protein is CSVAGTSYNEQFF. DNA of the CDR3: TGCAGCGTTGCAGGGACATCCTACAATGAGCAGTTCTTC.

This clonotype came up many times. CDR3 coding DNA: TGTGCCAGCAGCCAGGGACTAGCGGTCCTGACTCCCGAGCAGTACTTC. Residues: CASSQGLAVLTPEQYF. The chain employs TRBV3-1 and TRBJ2-7; 11 positions agree with TRBD2. CDR3 length: 16 amino acids. Losses at the gene ends were 3 bases for V and 6 bases for J; bases not matched to a gene: 10. Germline V gene data show CDR1 as LGHDT and CDR2 as YNNKEL (reference sequence).

This clonotype was seen only a few times. V gene TRBV28 combines with J gene TRBJ2-7; no firm D call. The CDR3 runs 13 residues. Germline assignment: CDR1 MDHEN and CDR2 SYDVKM. V gave up 6 bases and J gave up 2 bases, with 11 bases separating them. For the CDR3, the DNA is TGTGCCAGCAGCCCCGAGCCAACCTACGAGCAGTACTTC. The encoded protein is CASSPEPTYEQYF.

This clonotype occurred a few times. V usage is TRBV12-3 or TRBV12-4 and J usage is TRBJ2-5, with a weak D call TRBD2 (6 bases). V was pared by 6 bases and J by 5 bases, with 13 bases between. The CDR3 covers 13 residues. For the CDR3, the DNA is TGTGCCAGCAGACTAGCCGGGGGTGAGACCCAGTACTTC. It yields the protein CASRLAGGETQYF.

The chain joins TRBV4-2 to TRBJ2-7; D not resolved. CDR1 is LGHNA, CDR2 YNFKEQ, per germline. Trimming pared 4 bases from V and 6 bases from J, leaving 13 bases between. The CDR3 extends over 13 amino acids. The CDR3 sequence: CASSPRMSSEQYF. The CDR3 nucleotides are TGTGCCAGCAGCCCCCGAATGTCTTCCGAGCAGTACTTC.

The sample holds a few counts of this clonotype. The rearrangement links TRBV3-1 to TRBJ2-1, with 8 bases that match TRBD2. CDR3 length: 16 amino acids. J was trimmed by 4 bases and V by 5 bases; bases with no gene match: 10. Germline CDR1 is LGHDT and CDR2 is YNNKEL (reference sequence). CDR3 residues: CASSGKLADRYNEQFF. The CDR3 DNA reads TGTGCCAGCAGCGGAAAACTAGCGGACCGTTACAATGAGCAGTTCTTC.

The chain has TRBV4-1 and TRBJ2-1; D call uncertain. V shed 1 base and J shed 6 bases, with 10 bases lying between them. Germline V gene data show CDR1 as MGHRA and CDR2 as YSYEKL. This CDR3 spans 14 amino acids. CDR3 sequence (DNA): TGCGCCAGCAGCCAAGTCTCGGTACCCAATGAGCAGTTCTTC. Protein product: CASSQVSVPNEQFF.

The chain employs TRBV6-5 and TRBJ1-1, with no clear D. The CDR3 consists of 14 residues. Trimming removed 0 bases at V and 2 bases at J, with 7 bases between. In germline, CDR1 is MNHEY, CDR2 SVGAGI. The chain's CDR3 is CASSYSQANTEAFF. In DNA, the CDR3 is TGTGCCAGCAGTTACTCACAAGCTAACACTGAAGCTTTCTTT.

The chain carries TRBV3-1 and TRBJ2-1; TRBD2 matches 7 bases. The CDR3 has 15 residues. Germline V CDR1 and CDR2: LGHDT, YNNKEL (reference sequence). Trimming took 4 bases from V and 8 from J; bases not matched to a gene: 11. The CDR3 reads CASSPDEGGSHEQFF. The CDR3 DNA is TGTGCCAGCAGCCCCGACGAGGGAGGGAGCCATGAGCAGTTCTTC.

The DNA for the CDR3 is TGTGCCAGCAGTACTAGCGGCAGATACGAGCAGTACTTC. It is translated as CASSTSGRYEQYF. This chain joins TRBV6-5 and TRBJ2-7, with 8 positions matching TRBD2. V gave up 5 bases and J gave up 4 bases; unmatched junction bases: 4. The CDR3 length is 13 residues. Germline loops: CDR1 MNHEY, CDR2 SVGAGI.